Sequencing of this TCR beta chain was carried out in a study of post-analysis software for immune sequencing data. CDR1 is LGHNA and CDR2 is YSLEER in the germline V gene. The CDR3 covers 15 residues. V dropped 0 bases and J dropped 4 bases, with 11 bases sitting between them. General study points: TRBV5-6, TRBV5-1 and TRBV20-1 belonged to a set of about five TRBV segments that were more frequent in patients than controls.

Unique molecular identifiers had been added to the TCR beta cDNA libraries. One entry per CDR3 protein results from TCRdb running MiXCR on the PCR reads. Of 700,000 to 900,000 distinct CDR3 sequences detected, approximately 44% appear once; the ten largest clones hold 4.9%. A note on this clonotype: Its cognate antigen is unknown.

This rearrangement joins TRBV4-3 to TRBJ2-3; a possible D gene is TRBD1 (5 bases). The sequence derives from a girl between 10 and 17 years old with multiple sclerosis. Specimen: blood. CDR3 residues: CASSQESGFSDTQYF. The DNA for the CDR3 is TGCGCCAGCAGCCAAGAATCAGGGTTCTCAGATACGCAGTATTTT.